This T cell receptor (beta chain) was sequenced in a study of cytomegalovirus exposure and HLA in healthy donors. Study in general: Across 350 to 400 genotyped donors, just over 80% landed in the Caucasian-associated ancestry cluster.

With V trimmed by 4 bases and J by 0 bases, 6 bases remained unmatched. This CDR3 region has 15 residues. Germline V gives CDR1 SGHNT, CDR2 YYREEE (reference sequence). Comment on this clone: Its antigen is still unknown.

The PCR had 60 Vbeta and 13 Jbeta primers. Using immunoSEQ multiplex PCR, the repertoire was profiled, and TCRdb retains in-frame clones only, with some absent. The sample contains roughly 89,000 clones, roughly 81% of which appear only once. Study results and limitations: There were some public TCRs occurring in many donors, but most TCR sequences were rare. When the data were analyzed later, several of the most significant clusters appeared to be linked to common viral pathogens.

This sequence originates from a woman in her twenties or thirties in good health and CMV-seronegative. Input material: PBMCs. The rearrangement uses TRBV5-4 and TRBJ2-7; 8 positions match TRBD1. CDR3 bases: TGTGCCAGCAGCCTCCGGGACAGGCTCTCCTACGAGCAGTACTTC. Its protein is CASSLRDRLSYEQYF.